This T cell receptor beta chain was sequenced for a study of sequential checkpoint blockade in melanoma. Study-level background: Patients were randomized 1:1 to nivolumab-then-ipilimumab or ipilimumab-then-nivolumab first-line. Maintenance nivolumab came after either treatment sequence.

The ends lost 0 bases at V and 8 bases at J; junction bases unmatched: 4. Germline CDR1 reads SEHNR; CDR2 reads FQNEAQ (reference sequence). This CDR3 has 15 residues. TCRdb's table, derived via immunoSEQ multiplex PCR, lists solely in-frame clones and lacks some. The profile shows 10,000 to 15,000 clones, 70% to 85% of them singletons. The treatment was: randomized to nivolumab then ipilimumab (arm A) or the reverse (arm B). No patient had prior DNA-damaging chemotherapy. This receptor was obtained from a human donor with melanoma. Here the sequenced sample was CD8+ T cells sorted from blood (inferred from file names), taken from a patient given nivolumab and ipilimumab in sequence. The rearrangement links TRBV7-9 to TRBJ2-1; TRBD2 matches at 10 bases. CDR3 region: CASSLAASGGDEQFF. As DNA, the CDR3 is TGTGCCAGCAGCTTAGCGGCTAGCGGGGGCGATGAGCAGTTCTTC.